What follows are 22 T cell receptor beta chains derived from one specimen sequenced in a study of blood T cell repertoires in COVID-19. Clones were sequenced by immunoSEQ multiplex PCR, and TCRdb holds only the in-frame ones, with some missing. This repertoire shows some 120,000 clones, less than 90% found once; its top ten account for around 2%. Source material: peripheral blood. These receptors were taken from a man aged 30 to 39 with acute or convalescent COVID-19.

The J gene is TRBJ2-1, the V gene TRBV19; no clear D. V lost 1 base to trimming and J lost 7 bases, with 8 bases between them. The germline CDR1 and CDR2 sequences are LNHDA and SQIVND (reference sequence). The CDR3 runs 13 residues. CDR3 DNA sequence: TGTGCCAGTAGTATAGTTGGAGCGAATGAGCAGTTCTTC. This encodes CASSIVGANEQFF.

This chain uses TRBV9 with TRBJ2-3; 8 bases align to TRBD1. The junction had 5 bases not matched to a gene; V was cut back by 0 bases and J by 2 bases. Germline lookup yields CDR1 SGDLS and CDR2 YYNGEE. CDR3 size: 16 residues. In DNA, the CDR3 is TGTGCCAGCAGCGTAGGAACAGGGGGTGTCACAGATACGCAGTATTTT. It is translated as CASSVGTGGVTDTQYF.

The rearrangement links TRBV2 to TRBJ2-5; TRBD2 matches at 7 bases. The CDR3 consists of 15 residues. After removal of 3 bases from V and 1 base from J, the junction contained 5 bases not matched to a gene. From germline, CDR1 is SNHLY and CDR2 FYNNEI. The CDR3, as DNA: TGTGCCAGCAGTGAGGGCGGGAGAATCCAAGAGACCCAGTACTTC. Translated: CASSEGGRIQETQYF.

The chain combines TRBV2 with TRBJ1-6, with a weak D call TRBD1 (5 bases). The germline V gene has CDR1 SNHLY and CDR2 FYNNEI. Trimming stripped 11 bases from V and 5 bases from J, with 10 bases between. This CDR3 has 12 amino acids. The DNA for the CDR3 is TGTGCCGGAGGGGTTCATAATTCACCCCTCCACTTT. It yields the protein CAGGVHNSPLHF.

V usage is TRBV15 and J usage is TRBJ2-3; the match to TRBD2 covers 7 bases. Germline CDR1 is LNHNV and CDR2 is YYDKDF (reference sequence). Trimming took 0 bases from V and 12 from J; bases not matched to a gene: 9. The CDR3 totals 14 residues. Here the CDR3 reads CATSRDVGLAAQYF. The DNA of the CDR3 is TGTGCCACCAGCAGAGATGTAGGGCTAGCGGCCCAGTATTTT.

This chain links TRBV7-9 with TRBJ2-1; perhaps TRBD2 as D (5 bases). This CDR3 has 14 amino acids. Deletions cut 1 base from V and 2 bases from J, with 6 bases between. CDR1 is SEHNR, CDR2 FQNEAQ, per germline (reference sequence). CDR3 nucleotide sequence: TGTGCCAGCAGCTTAGACGGGACCTACAATGAGCAGTTCTTC. Its protein product is CASSLDGTYNEQFF.

The chain recombines TRBV11-2 with TRBJ1-3, with 10 bases fitting TRBD1. The CDR3 spans 17 residues. Germline V gene sequence: CDR1 SGHAT, CDR2 FQNNGV. V was pared by 5 bases and J by 2 bases, with 9 bases of the junction left unmatched. The CDR3 DNA follows: TGTGCCAGCAGCCTAAAGCCCGGGACAGGGGCTGGAAACACCATATATTTT. Translation: CASSLKPGTGAGNTIYF.

The chain couples TRBV2 to TRBJ1-2; 7 bases are a match to TRBD1. Looked up from germline, CDR1 is SNHLY and CDR2 is FYNNEI. The V and J ends lost 4 bases and 4 bases, in that order; junction bases with no gene match: 6. This CDR3 comprises 14 residues. DNA for the CDR3: TGTGCCAGCAGTGCCCAGACAGGGAGCTATGGCTACACCTTC. Translation: CASSAQTGSYGYTF.

V usage is TRBV9 and J usage is TRBJ1-1, with a possible D match to TRBD1 (6 bases). The CDR3 sequence is 15 residues long. Trimming took off 3 bases at V and 0 bases at J, with 12 bases between the two ends. CDR1 and CDR2 from the germline V gene are SGDLS and YYNGEE. The CDR3 loop is CASSAPGHMNTEAFF. The CDR3 nucleotides read TGTGCCAGCAGCGCCCCGGGACACATGAACACTGAAGCTTTCTTT. The full variable domain, in which reference TRBV9 and TRBJ1-1 provide the parts outside the CDR3, is DSGVTQTPKHLITATGQRVTLRCSPRSGDLSVYWYQQSLDQGLQFLIQYYNGEERAKGNILERFSAQQFPDLHSELNLSSLELGDSALYFCASSAPGHMNTEAFFGQGTRLTVV.

This chain uses TRBV6-5 with TRBJ2-3, with D tentatively TRBD1 (5 bases). This CDR3 has 16 amino acids. With 4 bases removed from V and 2 bases from J, the gap between germline ends came to 16 bases. The V gene's germline CDR1 is MNHEY and CDR2 SVGAGI. Here the CDR3 DNA reads TGTGCCAGCAGTTCCCCAGTCGACAGAGTCACAGATACGCAGTATTTT. It specifies CASSSPVDRVTDTQYF.

This chain uses TRBV19 with TRBJ1-4; TRBD1 aligns across 7 bases. The CDR3 has 18 amino acids. Germline values: CDR1 LNHDA, CDR2 SQIVND (reference sequence). V lost 5 bases, J lost 0 bases, and 12 bases stayed unmatched. CDR3 bases: TGTGCCAGTAGTCCTAACGAAGGACAGGCTGCAACTAATGAAAAACTGTTTTTT. Its translation is CASSPNEGQAATNEKLFF.

The DNA for the CDR3 is TGTGCCAGCATTCCCGGGACATCTTATTGGAGGAACTATGGCTACACCTTC. Residues: CASIPGTSYWRNYGYTF. J is TRBJ1-2 and V is TRBV19; TRBD1 is a possible D gene (6 bases). The V gene's germline CDR1 is LNHDA and CDR2 SQIVND (reference sequence). There are 17 residues in the CDR3. Trimming stripped 9 bases from V and 2 bases from J, with 25 bases between.

The V and J genes are TRBV14 and TRBJ1-1; a weak D match, TRBD1 (6 bases). The CDR3 is 16 amino acids. Per germline, CDR1 SGHDN and CDR2 FVKESK. V lost 2 bases and J lost 1, with 14 bases in between. CDR3 region: CASSQTRQAKNTEAFF. The CDR3 coding sequence is TGTGCCAGCAGCCAAACCCGACAGGCTAAGAACACTGAAGCTTTCTTT.

The rearrangement links TRBV6-5 to TRBJ1-1; unclear D gene. Germline lookup yields CDR1 MNHEY and CDR2 SVGAGI. The CDR3 runs 14 residues. Trimming took 6 bases from V and 0 from J, leaving 11 bases between them. In nucleotides, the CDR3 is TGTGCCAGCAGAATCCGAACAGTGAACACTGAAGCTTTCTTT. As protein: CASRIRTVNTEAFF.

The CDR3 sequence: CASSPEYDRDRGTQYF. The CDR3 nucleotides read TGCGCCAGCAGCCCAGAATACGACAGGGACCGGGGGACCCAGTACTTC. V is TRBV5-1 and J is TRBJ2-5, with 7 positions matching TRBD1. V shed 4 bases and J 7 bases; nucleotides not matched to a gene: 16. The CDR3 loop spans 16 amino acids. Looked up from germline, CDR1 is SGHRS and CDR2 is YFSETQ. The full variable domain, with the rest looked up from reference TRBV5-1 and TRBJ2-5, is KAGVTQTPRYLIKTRGQQVTLSCSPISGHRSVSWYQQTPGQGLQFLFEYFSETQRNKGNFPGRFSGRQFSNSRSEMNVSTLELGDSALYLCASSPEYDRDRGTQYFGPGTRLLVL.

V is TRBV19 and J is TRBJ1-5, with TRBD1 as a possible D gene (6 bases). V shed 5 bases and J shed 6 bases, with 14 bases lying between them. The length of the CDR3 is 14 residues. Germline CDR1 is LNHDA and CDR2 is SQIVND (reference sequence). Here the CDR3 DNA reads TGTGCCAGTAGTCAATTACAGGGAAGTCAGCCCCAGCATTTT. It yields the protein CASSQLQGSQPQHF.

This clone has just a few counts. The limits of the CDR3 on the DNA are not certain, so only TCRdb's listed CDR3 is given. The CDR3 sequence is CASSKVGQGANKDTQYF. The chain has TRBV21-1 and TRBJ2-3; the table assigns TRBD1, which was not confirmed against the DNA. TRBV21-1 is assigned pseudogene status. The CDR3 length is 17 residues, termini included.

The chain carries TRBV4-2 and TRBJ2-7; perhaps TRBD2 as D (5 bases). Per germline, CDR1 LGHNA and CDR2 YNFKEQ. V was shortened by 1 base and J by 6 bases, with 10 bases between the two germline ends. The CDR3 runs to 13 residues. This chain's CDR3 is CASSQAEGGEQYF. The CDR3 nucleotides read TGTGCCAGCAGCCAAGCAGAAGGAGGCGAGCAGTACTTC.

The J gene is TRBJ2-3, the V gene TRBV15; the D is unclear. V shed 0 bases and J shed 1 base, with 5 bases lying between them. Germline CDR1 and CDR2: LNHNV and YYDKDF (reference sequence). This CDR3 comprises 14 residues. The CDR3, as DNA: TGTGCCACCAGCAGAGACCGAGGCACAGATACGCAGTATTTT. Encoded protein: CATSRDRGTDTQYF.

The chain couples TRBV11-2 to TRBJ1-2; 10 bases map to TRBD1. V shed 5 bases and J 4 bases; nucleotides not matched to a gene: 19. The CDR3 length is 19 residues. The germline gives CDR1 SGHAT, CDR2 FQNNGV. Written as DNA, the CDR3 is TGTGCCAGCAGCGCAGCAATCCGGGACAGGGGAAGTAGGATCTATGGCTACACCTTC. Protein product: CASSAAIRDRGSRIYGYTF.

This chain uses TRBV12-5 with TRBJ1-1; 9 bases fit TRBD1. The J segment lost 1 base and the V segment lost 6 bases, leaving 18 bases of the junction unmatched. Germline V gives CDR1 LGHNT, CDR2 FRNRAP. The CDR3 consists of 19 residues. In nucleotides, the CDR3 is TGTGCTAGTGGCCGATTCCTGCGGACAGGGGTAGAGGGGAACACTGAAGCTTTCTTT. Translating it yields CASGRFLRTGVEGNTEAFF.

This clone was seen a single time. The gene calls are TRBV9 and TRBJ2-5; tentatively, D is TRBD2 (5 bases). The ends were cut back, 0 bases at V and 2 bases at J, with 11 bases in the middle. The CDR3 runs to 15 residues. The V gene's germline CDR1 is SGDLS and CDR2 YYNGEE. The chain's CDR3 is CASSVAEPGQETQYF. The CDR3 region has the DNA TGTGCCAGCAGCGTAGCAGAACCGGGACAAGAGACCCAGTACTTC.